The 10 T cell receptor beta chains listed next were all sequenced from one sample in a study of regulatory and conventional T cells in RAG deficiency. TCRdb's table, derived via immunoSEQ multiplex PCR, lists solely in-frame clones and lacks some. This sample has roughly 28,000 clones, with 90% to 95% found just once. Blood CD4+ CD25-low CD127-high conventional T cells supplied the genomic DNA template. The same sample was also studied in work on regulatory T cells. That study reports: The PCR used 52 TRBV and 13 TRBJ primers.

Sequencing was done on a sample of CD25- CD4+ T cells sorted from blood. The receptor source for this set is a human donor in good health.

The chain combines TRBV19 with TRBJ1-4, with D hard to call. The CDR3 length is 15 residues. V was clipped by 1 base and J by 5 bases, with 11 bases between them. Germline V gene data show CDR1 as LNHDA and CDR2 as SQIVND (reference sequence). The CDR3 region is CASSIGAGRNEKLFF. Written as DNA, the CDR3 is TGTGCCAGTAGTATAGGGGCCGGGAGGAATGAAAAACTGTTTTTT. The full variable domain, in which reference TRBV19 and TRBJ1-4 provide the parts outside the CDR3, is DGGITQSPKYLFRKEGQNVTLSCEQNLNHDAMYWYRQDPGQGLRLIYYSQIVNDFQKGDIAEGYSVSREKKESFPLTVTSAQKNPTAFYLCASSIGAGRNEKLFFGSGTQLSVL.

The chain combines TRBV5-1 with TRBJ1-6, with 8 bases identical to TRBD1. CDR3 length: 18 amino acids. Germline V gene sequence: CDR1 SGHRS, CDR2 YFSETQ. V gave up 4 bases and J gave up 0 bases; unmatched junction bases: 9. CDR3 coding DNA: TGCGCCAGCAGCGCAGGACAGGGAGGTAGCTCCTATAATTCACCCCTCCACTTT. Amino acids: CASSAGQGGSSYNSPLHF.

This clone was seen more than once but under ten times. The CDR3 sequence: CASLSSGGVQETQYF. The CDR3, as DNA: TGCGCCAGCCTCTCTAGCGGGGGGGTACAAGAGACCCAGTACTTC. The genes are TRBV10-2 and TRBJ2-5; 12 bases line up with TRBD2. The CDR3 has 15 amino acids. Germline V CDR1 and CDR2: WSHSY, SAAADI. Trimming cost V 8 bases and J 2 bases; bases outside gene matches: 6.

V and J are TRBV7-9 and TRBJ1-6, with a weak D call TRBD1 (5 bases). Trimming took 0 bases from V and 2 from J, leaving 14 bases between them. Germline CDR1 and CDR2: SEHNR and FQNEAQ (reference sequence). The CDR3 runs to 18 residues. CDR3 bases: TGTGCCAGCAGCTTAGCGCACGCAGGGCGCACCTATAATTCACCCCTCCACTTT. Its protein is CASSLAHAGRTYNSPLHF.

V and J are TRBV2 and TRBJ1-2, with 9 bases aligning to TRBD1. This CDR3 comprises 14 residues. Losses at the gene ends were 11 bases for V and 4 bases for J; bases not matched to a gene: 11. CDR1 and CDR2 (germline): SNHLY, FYNNEI. CDR3 loop: CAWAGGQGIYGYTF. Written as DNA, the CDR3 is TGTGCCTGGGCTGGGGGACAGGGTATCTATGGCTACACCTTC. The variable domain in full, with the rest retrieved from reference TRBV2 and TRBJ1-2, is EPEVTQTPSHQVTQMGQEVILRCVPISNHLYFYWYRQILGQKVEFLVSFYNNEISEKSEIFDDQFSVERPDGSNFTLKIRSTKLEDSAMYFCAWAGGQGIYGYTFGSGTRLTVV.

This clone turned up a few times. The chain links TRBV2 to TRBJ1-3, with D possibly TRBD1 on 5 matching bases. This CDR3 is 15 amino acids long. Germline values: CDR1 SNHLY, CDR2 FYNNEI. Trimming removed 10 bases at V and 0 bases at J, with 16 bases between. CDR3 DNA: TGTGCCACCGCCCTACAGGTACTCTCTGGAAACACCATATATTTT. The encoded protein is CATALQVLSGNTIYF.

The V gene is TRBV6-4, the J gene TRBJ2-1, with 11 bases that match TRBD2. The CDR3 runs 15 residues. Germline V lookup: CDR1 MRHNA, CDR2 SNTAGT. The J segment lost 5 bases and the V segment lost 6 bases, leaving 6 bases of the junction unmatched. The CDR3 is CASRNSGGGNNEQFF. CDR3 sequence (DNA): TGTGCCAGCAGGAATAGCGGGGGGGGAAACAATGAGCAGTTCTTC.

This sequence joins TRBV2 and TRBJ2-3; perhaps TRBD1 as D (5 bases). Deletions cut 1 base from V and 1 base from J, with 15 bases between. The CDR3 length is 17 residues. Germline V CDR1 and CDR2: SNHLY, FYNNEI. The CDR3 sequence: CASSEGAPGRGTDTQYF. CDR3 DNA: TGTGCCAGCAGTGAAGGGGCTCCGGGCAGGGGCACAGATACGCAGTATTTT.

This clone was counted only a few times. The chain couples TRBV2 to TRBJ1-3; D not resolved. The V end lost 6 bases, the J end lost 2 bases, and 14 bases lay between the germline ends. CDR1 and CDR2 (germline): SNHLY, FYNNEI. The CDR3 sequence is 15 residues long. The CDR3 reads CASSPGRGPGNTIYF. The DNA for the CDR3 is TGTGCCAGCAGCCCCGGGAGAGGCCCTGGAAACACCATATATTTT.

J is TRBJ1-2 and V is TRBV7-2, with 10 bases aligning to TRBD1. CDR1 SGHTA and CDR2 FQGNSA come from the germline V gene. The CDR3 extends over 17 amino acids. V lost 1 base to trimming and J lost 7 bases; unmatched junction nucleotides: 12. For the CDR3, the DNA is TGTGCCAGCAGCTTAGTTCCTGAGACAGGGGGCGTGGGTGGCTACACCTTC. It translates to CASSLVPETGGVGGYTF.